The 10 T cell receptor beta chains below were found in one sample sequenced in a study of blood T cell repertoires in COVID-19. TCRdb's copy holds only in-frame clones and misses some; the assay was immunoSEQ multiplex PCR. The sample has roughly 250,000 clones; 82% are singletons. Sequencing input: peripheral blood. The receptors originated from a woman aged 60-70 years with active or convalescent COVID-19.

This clone appeared a few times. The rearrangement joins TRBV2 to TRBJ2-7; D perhaps matches TRBD2 (7 bases). The length of the CDR3 is 16 residues. Germline values: CDR1 SNHLY, CDR2 FYNNEI. V was clipped by 6 bases and J by 3 bases, with 21 bases between them. The chain's CDR3 is CASRGASGVPNYEQYF. DNA of the CDR3: TGTGCCAGCAGGGGGGCTAGCGGAGTACCGAACTACGAGCAGTACTTC.

This clone was detected once. The chain has TRBV19 and TRBJ2-6; D call uncertain. Germline loops: CDR1 LNHDA, CDR2 SQIVND (reference sequence). V was cut by 2 bases and J by 2 bases, with 7 bases left in between. The CDR3 is 15 amino acids. CDR3 loop: CASSINRAGANVLTF. The CDR3, as DNA: TGTGCCAGTAGTATAAACCGGGCTGGGGCCAACGTCCTGACTTTC.

The chain couples TRBV6-5 to TRBJ1-5; D is perhaps TRBD1 (6 bases). V dropped 2 bases and J dropped 6 bases, with 11 bases sitting between them. The CDR3 contains 14 residues. Germline V CDR1 and CDR2: MNHEY, SVGAGI. The CDR3 DNA reads TGTGCCAGCAGTTACAACAGGGATGGTCAGCCCCAGCATTTT. As protein: CASSYNRDGQPQHF.

This rearrangement joins TRBV20-1 to TRBJ1-3; weak D call: TRBD1 (6 bases). CDR3 length equals 14 residues. Germline CDR1 is DFQATT and CDR2 is SNEGSKA (reference sequence). V was trimmed by 3 bases and J by 4 bases, leaving 13 bases between them. The CDR3 loop reads CSASQGPGGNTIYF. DNA for the CDR3: TGCAGTGCTAGTCAGGGGCCAGGAGGAAACACCATATATTTT.

The chain employs TRBV30 and TRBJ2-2; D might be TRBD1 (5 bases). This CDR3 contains 14 residues. Deletions cut 1 base from V and 5 bases from J, with 11 bases between. Germline V gene lookup returns CDR1 GTSNPN and CDR2 SVGIG (reference sequence). The CDR3 reads CAWSGAGPTGELFF. The CDR3 region has the DNA TGTGCCTGGAGTGGGGCAGGGCCAACCGGGGAGCTGTTTTTT.

This sequence joins TRBV7-3 and TRBJ2-5; 11 bases match TRBD1. The CDR3 spans 16 residues. The ends lost 1 base at V and 5 bases at J; junction bases unmatched: 6. CDR1 and CDR2 from the germline V gene are SGHTA and FQGTGA. CDR3 in DNA: TGTGCCAGCAGCTTAAGTGGACAGGGGGCTCGGGAGACCCAGTACTTC. Protein sequence: CASSLSGQGARETQYF.

The chain uses TRBV10-2 and TRBJ1-2; 11 bases match TRBD1. Germline CDR1 and CDR2: WSHSY and SAAADI. The ends lost 5 bases at V and 4 bases at J; junction bases unmatched: 3. CDR3 size: 14 residues. CDR3 sequence: CASSPGTGGYGYTF. The CDR3 coding sequence is TGCGCCAGCAGTCCCGGGACAGGGGGCTATGGCTACACCTTC.

This chain uses TRBV3-1 (or the pseudogene TRBV3-2) with TRBJ2-5, with 10 nucleotides matching TRBD1. V shed 7 bases and J 5 bases; nucleotides not matched to a gene: 4. Germline CDR1 LGHDT, CDR2 YNNKEL (reference sequence). The CDR3 covers 13 residues. The chain's CDR3 is CASTTGGRETQYF. CDR3 nucleotides: TGTGCCAGCACGACAGGGGGCCGGGAGACCCAGTACTTC.

This chain connects TRBV6-2 or TRBV6-3 to TRBJ2-1, with 13 bases that match TRBD2. V shed 5 bases, J shed 5 bases, and the junction held 18 bases outside the gene matches. This CDR3 has 20 residues. Germline V lookup: CDR1 MNHEY, CDR2 SVGEGT. The CDR3 sequence: CASSRGLTSGGTRVHNEQFF. CDR3 DNA sequence: TGTGCCAGCAGTAGGGGCCTGACTAGCGGGGGGACCCGAGTCCACAATGAGCAGTTCTTC.

The chain carries TRBV3-1 (or the pseudogene TRBV3-2) and TRBJ1-2; 7 nucleotides align to TRBD1. This CDR3 region has 15 residues. The germline CDR1 and CDR2 sequences are LGHDT and YNNKEL (reference sequence). The V and J ends lost 1 base and 4 bases, in that order; junction bases with no gene match: 6. CDR3 amino acids: CASSQGGTAPYGYTF. The CDR3 nucleotides are TGTGCCAGCAGCCAAGGGGGGACAGCACCCTATGGCTACACCTTC.